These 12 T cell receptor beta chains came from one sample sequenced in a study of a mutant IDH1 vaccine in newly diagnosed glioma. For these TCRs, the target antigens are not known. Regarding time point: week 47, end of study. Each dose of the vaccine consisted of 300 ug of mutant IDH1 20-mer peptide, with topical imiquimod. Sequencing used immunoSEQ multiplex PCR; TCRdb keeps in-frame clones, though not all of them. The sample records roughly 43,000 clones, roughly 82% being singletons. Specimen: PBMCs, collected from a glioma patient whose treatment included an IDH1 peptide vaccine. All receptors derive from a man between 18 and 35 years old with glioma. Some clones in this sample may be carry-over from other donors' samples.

CDR3 region: CASSVGGGPVDTQYF. CDR3 DNA sequence: TGTGCCAGCAGCGTAGGGGGAGGGCCGGTAGATACGCAGTATTTT. This sequence joins TRBV11-2 and TRBJ2-3; D may be TRBD2 (7 bases). Germline V gene data show CDR1 as SGHAT and CDR2 as FQNNGV. V lost 5 bases and J 5 bases, leaving 17 bases between the germline ends. This CDR3 is built from 15 residues.

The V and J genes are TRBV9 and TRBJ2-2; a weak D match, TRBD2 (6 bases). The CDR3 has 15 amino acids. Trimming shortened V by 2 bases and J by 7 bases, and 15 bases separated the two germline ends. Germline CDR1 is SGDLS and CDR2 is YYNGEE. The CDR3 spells CASSVGLVNGGELFF. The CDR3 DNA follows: TGTGCCAGCAGCGTGGGACTCGTGAATGGCGGGGAGCTGTTTTTT.

CDR3 sequence reads: CASEIRQGVYEQYF. The CDR3 region has the DNA TGTGCCAGCGAAATCCGACAGGGAGTCTACGAGCAGTACTTC. V is TRBV13 and J is TRBJ2-7, with TRBD1 matching 7 bases. V was clipped by 8 bases and J by 3 bases; unmatched bases: 10. CDR1 is PRHDT, CDR2 FYEKMQ, per germline (reference sequence). This CDR3 is 14 amino acids long.

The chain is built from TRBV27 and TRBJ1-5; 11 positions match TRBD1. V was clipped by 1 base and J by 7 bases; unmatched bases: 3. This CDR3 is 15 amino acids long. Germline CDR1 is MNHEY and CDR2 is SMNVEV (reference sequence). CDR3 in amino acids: CASSLLGQGGQPQHF. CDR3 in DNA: TGTGCCAGCAGTTTATTGGGACAGGGGGGGCAGCCCCAGCATTTT.

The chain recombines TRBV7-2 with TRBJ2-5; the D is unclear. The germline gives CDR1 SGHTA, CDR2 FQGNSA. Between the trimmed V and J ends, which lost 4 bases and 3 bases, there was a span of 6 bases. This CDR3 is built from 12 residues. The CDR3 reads CASSSYEETQYF. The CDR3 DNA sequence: TGTGCCAGCAGCTCATATGAAGAGACCCAGTACTTC.

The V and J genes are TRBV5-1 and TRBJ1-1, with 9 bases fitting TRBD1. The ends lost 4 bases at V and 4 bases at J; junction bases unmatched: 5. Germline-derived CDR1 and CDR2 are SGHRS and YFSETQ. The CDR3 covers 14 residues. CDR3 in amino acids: CASSRTGDRTEAFF. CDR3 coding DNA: TGCGCCAGCAGCCGGACAGGGGATCGCACTGAAGCTTTCTTT.

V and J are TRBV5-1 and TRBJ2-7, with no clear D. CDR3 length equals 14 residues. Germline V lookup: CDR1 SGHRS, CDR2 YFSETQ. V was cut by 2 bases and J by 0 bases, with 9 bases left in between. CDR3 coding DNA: TGCGCCAGCAGCTTCGACTGGTCCTCCTACGAGCAGTACTTC. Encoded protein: CASSFDWSSYEQYF.

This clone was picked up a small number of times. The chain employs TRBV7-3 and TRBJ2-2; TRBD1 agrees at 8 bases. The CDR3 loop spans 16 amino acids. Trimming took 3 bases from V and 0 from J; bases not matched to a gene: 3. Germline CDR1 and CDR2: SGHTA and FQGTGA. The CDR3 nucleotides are TGTGCCAGCAGCTTGGACAGGGCACCGAACACCGGGGAGCTGTTTTTT. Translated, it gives CASSLDRAPNTGELFF.

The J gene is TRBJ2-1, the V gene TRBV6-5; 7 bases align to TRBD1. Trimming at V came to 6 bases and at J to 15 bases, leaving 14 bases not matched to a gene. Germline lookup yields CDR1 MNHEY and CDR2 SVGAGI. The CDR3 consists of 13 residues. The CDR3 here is CASRRQGRTERFF. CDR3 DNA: TGTGCCAGCAGGCGACAGGGACGGACGGAACGGTTCTTC.

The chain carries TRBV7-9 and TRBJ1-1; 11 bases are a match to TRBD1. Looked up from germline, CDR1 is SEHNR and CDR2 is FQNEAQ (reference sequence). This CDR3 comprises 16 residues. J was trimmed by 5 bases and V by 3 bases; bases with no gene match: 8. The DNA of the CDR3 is TGTGCCAGCAGCTTGGACAGGGGGCGCGGTATGACTGAAGCTTTCTTT. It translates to CASSLDRGRGMTEAFF. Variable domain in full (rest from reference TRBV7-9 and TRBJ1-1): DTGVSQNPRHKITKRGQNVTFRCDPISEHNRLYWYRQTLGQGPEFLTYFQNEAQLEKSRLLSDRFSAERPKGSFSTLEIQRTEQGDSAMYLCASSLDRGRGMTEAFFGQGTRLTVV.

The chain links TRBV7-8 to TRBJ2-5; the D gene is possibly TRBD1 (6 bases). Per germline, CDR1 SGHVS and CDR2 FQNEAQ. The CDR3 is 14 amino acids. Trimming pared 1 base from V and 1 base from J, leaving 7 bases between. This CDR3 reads CASSLGGGQETQYF. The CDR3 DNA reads TGTGCCAGCAGCTTAGGAGGGGGCCAAGAGACCCAGTACTTC. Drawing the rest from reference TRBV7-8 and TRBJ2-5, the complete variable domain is GAGVSQSPRYKVAKRGQDVALRCDPISGHVSLFWYQQALGQGPEFLTYFQNEAQLDKSGLPSDRFFAERPEGSVSTLKIQRTQQEDSAVYLCASSLGGGQETQYFGPGTRLLVL.

The CDR3 is CASSGYSLYSYEQYF. The CDR3 nucleotides are TGTGCCAGCAGTGGTTACAGCCTATACTCCTACGAGCAGTACTTC. The chain couples TRBV25-1 to TRBJ2-7; unclear D gene. The CDR3 runs to 15 residues. Trimming cost V 4 bases and J 0 bases, with 13 bases left between them. CDR1 and CDR2 (germline): MGHDK, SYGVNS.